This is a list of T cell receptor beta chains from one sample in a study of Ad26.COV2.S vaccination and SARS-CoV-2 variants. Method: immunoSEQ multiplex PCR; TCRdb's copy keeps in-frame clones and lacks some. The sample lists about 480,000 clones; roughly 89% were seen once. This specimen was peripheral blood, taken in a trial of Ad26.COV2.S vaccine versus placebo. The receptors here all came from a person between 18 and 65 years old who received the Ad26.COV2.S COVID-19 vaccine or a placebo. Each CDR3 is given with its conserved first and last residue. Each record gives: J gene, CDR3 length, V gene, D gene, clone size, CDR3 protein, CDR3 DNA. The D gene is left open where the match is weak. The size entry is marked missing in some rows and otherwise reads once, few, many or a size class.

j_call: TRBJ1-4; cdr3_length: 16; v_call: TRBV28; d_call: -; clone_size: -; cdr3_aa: CASSGGGTGKEEKLFF; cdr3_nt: TGTGCCAGCAGCGGGGGGGGTACAGGGAAAGAAGAAAAACTGTTTTTT
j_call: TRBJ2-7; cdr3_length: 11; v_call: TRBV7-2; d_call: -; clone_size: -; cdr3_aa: CASSRGYEQYF; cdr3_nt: TGTGCCAGCAGCCGTGGCTACGAGCAGTACTTC
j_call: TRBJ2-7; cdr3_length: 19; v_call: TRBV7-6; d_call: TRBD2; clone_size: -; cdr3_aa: CASSFDRLAGGVLSYEQYF; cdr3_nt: TGTGCCAGCAGCTTCGACCGACTAGCGGGAGGCGTACTCTCCTACGAGCAGTACTTC
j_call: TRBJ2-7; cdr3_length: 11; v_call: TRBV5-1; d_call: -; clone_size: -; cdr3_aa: CASSSGSRTYF; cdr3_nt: TGCGCCAGCAGTTCAGGGTCCCGCACATACTTC
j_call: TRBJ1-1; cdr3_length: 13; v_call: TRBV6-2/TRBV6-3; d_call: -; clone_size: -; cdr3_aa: CASSYTRNTEAFF; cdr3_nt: TGTGCCAGCAGTTACACGCGGAACACTGAAGCTTTCTTT
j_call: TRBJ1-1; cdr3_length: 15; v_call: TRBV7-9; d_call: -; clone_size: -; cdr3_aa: CASSRPGLGNTEAFF; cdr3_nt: TGTGCCAGCAGCAGACCTGGGTTGGGGAACACTGAAGCTTTCTTT
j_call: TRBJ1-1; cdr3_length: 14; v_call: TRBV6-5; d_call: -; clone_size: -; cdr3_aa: CASTWLGGVTEAFF; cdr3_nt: TGTGCCAGCACCTGGCTGGGGGGAGTCACTGAAGCTTTCTTT
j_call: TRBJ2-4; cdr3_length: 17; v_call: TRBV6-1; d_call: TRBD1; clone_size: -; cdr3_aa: CASSGTGGVLAKNIQYF; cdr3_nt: TGTGCCAGCAGTGGCACAGGGGGCGTACTAGCCAAAAACATTCAGTACTTC
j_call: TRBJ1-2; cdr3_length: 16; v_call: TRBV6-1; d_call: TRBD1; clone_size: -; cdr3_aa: CASSEQRTGANYGYTF; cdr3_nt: TGTGCCAGCAGCGAACAGAGGACAGGGGCTAACTATGGCTACACCTTC
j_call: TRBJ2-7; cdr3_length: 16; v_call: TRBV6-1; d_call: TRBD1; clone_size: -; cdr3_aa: CASSEAGWTGGYEQYF; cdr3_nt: TGTGCCAGCAGTGAAGCAGGTTGGACAGGGGGCTACGAGCAGTACTTC
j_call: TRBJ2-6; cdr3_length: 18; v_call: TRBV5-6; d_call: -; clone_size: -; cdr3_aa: CASRNPTTGEAGANVLTF; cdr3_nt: TGTGCCAGCAGAAATCCTACTACAGGGGAGGCCGGGGCCAACGTCCTGACTTTC
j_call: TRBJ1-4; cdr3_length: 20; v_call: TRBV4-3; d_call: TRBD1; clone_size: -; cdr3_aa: CASSQTTTPGQSATNEKLFF; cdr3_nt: TGCGCCAGCAGCCAAACTACGACCCCGGGACAGTCTGCAACTAATGAAAAACTGTTTTTT
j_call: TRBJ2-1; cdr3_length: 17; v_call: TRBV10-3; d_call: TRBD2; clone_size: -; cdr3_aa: CAISESEREDRLNEQFF; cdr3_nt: TGTGCCATCAGTGAGTCGGAGCGGGAAGACCGCCTCAATGAGCAGTTCTTC
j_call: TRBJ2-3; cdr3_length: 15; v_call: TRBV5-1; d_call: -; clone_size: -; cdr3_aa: CASSTGGSSTDTQYF; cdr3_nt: TGCGCCAGCAGCACTGGCGGATCTAGCACAGATACGCAGTATTTT
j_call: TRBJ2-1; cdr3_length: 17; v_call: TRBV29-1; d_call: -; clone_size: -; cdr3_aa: CSAAYFFGGSGHNEQFF; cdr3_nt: TGCAGCGCCGCGTATTTTTTTGGGGGATCAGGGCACAATGAGCAGTTCTTC
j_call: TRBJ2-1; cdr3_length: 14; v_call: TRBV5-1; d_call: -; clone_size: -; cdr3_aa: CASRVPGKHNEQFF; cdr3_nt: TGCGCCAGCAGGGTTCCGGGAAAACACAATGAGCAGTTCTTC
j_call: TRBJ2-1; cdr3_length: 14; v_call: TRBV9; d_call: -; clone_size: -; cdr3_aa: CASSPSSQGDEQFF; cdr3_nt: TGTGCCAGCAGCCCCTCCAGCCAGGGCGATGAGCAGTTCTTC
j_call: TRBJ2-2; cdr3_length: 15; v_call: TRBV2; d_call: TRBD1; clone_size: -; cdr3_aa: CASSVGIRGTGELFF; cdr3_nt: TGTGCCAGCAGTGTTGGTATCAGGGGGACCGGGGAGCTGTTTTTT
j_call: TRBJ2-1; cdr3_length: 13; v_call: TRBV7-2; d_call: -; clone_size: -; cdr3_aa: CASSVGLLNEQFF; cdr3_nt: TGTGCCAGCAGTGTGGGACTGCTCAATGAGCAGTTCTTC
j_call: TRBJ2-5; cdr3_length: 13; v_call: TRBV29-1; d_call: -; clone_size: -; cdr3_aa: CSVKGRLQETQYF; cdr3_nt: TGCAGCGTGAAGGGACGGCTCCAAGAGACCCAGTACTTC
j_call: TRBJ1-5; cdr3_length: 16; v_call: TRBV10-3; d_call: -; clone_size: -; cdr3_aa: CAISDRTGGSNQPQHF; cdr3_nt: TGTGCCATCAGTGACCGAACGGGGGGTAGCAATCAGCCCCAGCATTTT
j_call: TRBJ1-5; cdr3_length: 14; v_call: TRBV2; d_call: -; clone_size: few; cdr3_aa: CASMPDGSNQPQHF; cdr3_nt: TGTGCCAGCATGCCGGACGGTAGCAATCAGCCCCAGCATTTT
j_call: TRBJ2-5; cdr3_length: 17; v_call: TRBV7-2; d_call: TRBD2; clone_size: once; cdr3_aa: CASSLARTSVYQETQYF; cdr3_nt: TGTGCCAGCAGCTTAGCGCGGACTAGTGTGTACCAAGAGACCCAGTACTTC
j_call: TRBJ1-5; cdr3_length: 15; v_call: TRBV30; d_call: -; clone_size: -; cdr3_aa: CAWSGPGQSHQPQHF; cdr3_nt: TGTGCCTGGAGTGGTCCCGGACAGTCCCATCAGCCCCAGCATTTT
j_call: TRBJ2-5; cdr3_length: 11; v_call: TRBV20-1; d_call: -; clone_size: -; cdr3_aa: CSARVEETQYF; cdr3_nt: TGCAGTGCTAGAGTGGAGGAGACCCAGTACTTC
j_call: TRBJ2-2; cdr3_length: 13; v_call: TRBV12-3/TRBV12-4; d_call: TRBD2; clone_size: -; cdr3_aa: CASSPRGAGELFF; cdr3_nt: TGTGCCAGCAGTCCCCGGGGGGCCGGGGAGCTGTTTTTT
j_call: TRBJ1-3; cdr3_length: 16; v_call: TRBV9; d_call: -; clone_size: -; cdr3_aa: CASSGARSSSGNTIYF; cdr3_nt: TGTGCCAGCAGCGGGGCCAGGAGTAGCTCTGGAAACACCATATATTTT
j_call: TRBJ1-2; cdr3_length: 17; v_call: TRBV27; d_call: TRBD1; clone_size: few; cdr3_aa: CASSPFTRTGERGGYTF; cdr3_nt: TGTGCCAGCAGTCCCTTTACCCGGACAGGGGAGCGGGGTGGCTACACCTTC
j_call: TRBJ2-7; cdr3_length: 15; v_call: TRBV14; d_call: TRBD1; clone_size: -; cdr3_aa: CASSHVDRGPYEQYF; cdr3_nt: TGTGCCAGCAGCCATGTCGACAGGGGACCCTACGAGCAGTACTTC
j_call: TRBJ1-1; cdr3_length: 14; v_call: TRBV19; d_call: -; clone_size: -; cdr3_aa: CASSRPTQNTEAFF; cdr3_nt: TGTGCCAGTAGTCGACCTACGCAAAACACTGAAGCTTTCTTT
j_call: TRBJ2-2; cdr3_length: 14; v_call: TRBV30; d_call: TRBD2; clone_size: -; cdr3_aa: CAWSRTSRTGELFF; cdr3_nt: TGTGCCTGGAGCCGGACTAGCAGAACCGGGGAGCTGTTTTTT
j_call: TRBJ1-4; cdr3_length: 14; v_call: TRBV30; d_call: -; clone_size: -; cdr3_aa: CAWNHWDTGEKLFF; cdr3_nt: TGTGCCTGGAACCACTGGGATACAGGGGAAAAACTGTTTTTT